This T cell receptor beta chain was obtained from a study of blood T cell repertoires in COVID-19. V lost 3 bases, J lost 4 bases, and 15 bases lay in between. The CDR3 extends over 15 amino acids. CDR1 SGHRS and CDR2 YFSETQ come from the germline V gene. Repertoires were generated with immunoSEQ multiplex PCR, while TCRdb's copy carries only in-frame clones and drops some. The table has about 200,000 clones, 82% seen once; the top ten hold around 7.8%. This clone was observed a handful of times. V usage is TRBV5-1 and J usage is TRBJ2-3, with D possibly being TRBD1 (6 bases). Sequencing used peripheral blood. The sequence derives from a woman aged 55-70 years with COVID-19, enrolled during active disease. The DNA for the CDR3 is TGCGCCAGCAGCTCGACAGGAGATTCAGCAGATACGCAGTATTTT. This codes for CASSSTGDSADTQYF.